The source of this T cell receptor (beta chain) is a study of blood T cell repertoires in COVID-19. V was trimmed by 3 bases and J by 3 bases, leaving 16 bases between them. Germline lookup yields CDR1 SGHKS and CDR2 YYEKEE (reference sequence). The CDR3 is 15 amino acids. In the study's own analysis: Reference gene primer amplification yielded estimated nucleated cell counts. The protocol was immunoSEQ multiplex PCR, while the TCRdb copy is restricted to in-frame clones and leaves out a portion. That table is the source of V, J and clone size, and D and trimming were worked out from the DNA. The sample shows about 140,000 clones, around 84% of them seen only once.

V is TRBV5-5 and J is TRBJ2-7, with D tentatively TRBD2 (7 bases). The sample consisted of peripheral blood. The source of this sequence is a woman aged 55-75 years with acute or convalescent COVID-19. CDR3 protein: CASSWEGGRGYEQYF. The CDR3 nucleotides are TGTGCCAGCAGCTGGGAGGGGGGCAGAGGCTACGAGCAGTACTTC.